These T cell receptor beta chains were read from a single sample in a study of shared clonotypes between healthy human individuals. Using immunoSEQ multiplex PCR, the repertoire was profiled, and TCRdb retains in-frame clones only, with some absent. The sample holds approximately 1.4 million clones, about 98% seen once. Sequences were obtained from naive CD4+ T cells sorted from blood. The receptor set was obtained from a man aged 30-40 years in good health. Each CDR3 is given with its conserved first and last residue. Each record gives: V gene, clone size, J gene, CDR3 protein. Some rows mark clone size as missing; the rest say once, few, many or name a class of expanded clone.

>TRBV5-6|.|TRBJ1-5
CASSFRGEGIYQPQHF
>TRBV11-2|.|TRBJ2-7
CASSLEVKTYEQYF
>TRBV28|.|TRBJ2-1
CASRSGGSGEQFF
>TRBV11-2|.|TRBJ1-4
CASSLGPGGEKLFF
>TRBV30|.|TRBJ1-2
CAWYVQVGGYTF
>TRBV5-6|.|TRBJ2-2
CASTPTGWYHTGELFF
>TRBV9|.|TRBJ2-7
CASSVGGTGRYYEQYF
>TRBV18|.|TRBJ1-1
CASSPQEGTNTEAFF
>TRBV28|.|TRBJ2-3
CASSSAGGPADTQYF
>TRBV10-3|.|TRBJ2-1
CAISGGGFSYNEQFF
>TRBV7-2|.|TRBJ2-7
CASSLVGGMDSYEQYF
>TRBV5-1|.|TRBJ2-3
CASRRSQTLTDTQYF
>TRBV30|.|TRBJ1-1
CAFDSGAITEAFF
>TRBV5-1|once|TRBJ2-4
CASSLAVGSIKNIQYF
>TRBV9|.|TRBJ1-4
CASSVGTGGNEKLFF
>TRBV5-1|.|TRBJ2-6
CASSQDNSNVLTF
>TRBV7-7|.|TRBJ2-5
CASSTRQGRQETQYF
>TRBV9|.|TRBJ2-2
CASSVGLIAAGELFF
>TRBV6-7|.|TRBJ2-7
CARNPGRGAPSWEQYF
>TRBV13|once|TRBJ2-1
CASSYAGGRGNEQFF
>TRBV5-1|.|TRBJ1-1
CASIGDTNTEAFF
>TRBV19|.|TRBJ1-5
CASSSRTGLAQQPQHF
>TRBV29-1|.|TRBJ2-1
CSVEDLGWREVYNEQFF
>TRBV7-9|.|TRBJ1-4
CASSPRFGRGNEKLFF
>TRBV6-5|.|TRBJ1-2
CASSSLTGTSHGYTF
>TRBV9|.|TRBJ2-3
CASSVGPLLAGGPDTQYF
>TRBV6-1|.|TRBJ1-1
CASSDNDRGRGAFF
>TRBV5-4|.|TRBJ2-1
CASSGKTSAAYNEQFF
>TRBV7-6|.|TRBJ2-6
CASSLASLSGANVLTF
>TRBV9|.|TRBJ2-7
CASSVGSGRSYEQYF
>TRBV5-4|.|TRBJ2-7
CASSSGQAGEQYF
>TRBV16|.|TRBJ2-1
CASSRPPGQGAGGANEQFF
>TRBV2|.|TRBJ2-5
CASSITSWETQYF
>TRBV9|.|TRBJ2-2
CASSAQVVGETGELFF
>TRBV27|once|TRBJ2-1
CASSADRGYNEQFF
>TRBV6-5|.|TRBJ2-1
CASSYVSAYNEQFF
>TRBV20-1|.|TRBJ1-2
CSAGTPYGYTF
>TRBV27|.|TRBJ2-1
CAQPRDQFF
>TRBV7-8|.|TRBJ2-7
CASSLTGDSRPYEQYF
>TRBV27|once|TRBJ2-7
CASSQREREGNEQYF